These 13 T cell receptor beta chains came from one sample sequenced in a study of siplizumab effects on memory and regulatory T cells. TCRdb keeps only in-frame clones here, not all; method: immunoSEQ multiplex PCR. This table holds approximately 94,000 clones, more than 85% found once. The sequencing sample was made of CD4+ T cells sorted from blood. These TCRs come from a human donor in good health.

A word on this clone: This same CDR3 is encoded by further DNA sequences in the sample. The chain uses TRBV5-1 and TRBJ2-7; perhaps D is TRBD1 or TRBD2 (5 bases each). Germline lookup yields CDR1 SGHRS and CDR2 YFSETQ. The CDR3 sequence is 16 residues long. V lost 0 bases, J lost 3 bases, and 16 bases lay in between. The CDR3 DNA is TGCGCCAGCAGCTTGGCAGGAGGAGACAGTGGCTACGAGCAGTACTTC. Protein sequence: CASSLAGGDSGYEQYF.

The chain combines TRBV15 with TRBJ2-3; 8 nucleotides align to TRBD2. The CDR3 extends over 17 amino acids. Germline loops: CDR1 LNHNV, CDR2 YYDKDF (reference sequence). The junction had 8 bases not matched to a gene; V was cut back by 1 base and J by 2 bases. Here the CDR3 reads CATSRVLAATPTDTQYF. The CDR3, as DNA: TGTGCCACCAGCAGAGTACTAGCGGCTACACCCACAGATACGCAGTATTTT. The whole variable domain, filled in from reference TRBV15 and TRBJ2-3, reads DAMVIQNPRYQVTQFGKPVTLSCSQTLNHNVMYWYQQKSSQAPKLLFHYYDKDFNNEADTPDNFQSRRPNTSFCFLDIRSPGLGDTAMYLCATSRVLAATPTDTQYFGPGTRLTVL.

The J gene is TRBJ1-1, the V gene TRBV10-3; tentative D call: TRBD1 (5 bases). The CDR3 contains 15 residues. The V gene's germline CDR1 is ENHRY and CDR2 SYGVKD. Trimming left V 0 bases short and J 4 bases short, with 12 bases between. The CDR3 bases are TGTGCCATCAGTGAGTCTCAGGGATCCGGCACTGAAGCTTTCTTT. Translated: CAISESQGSGTEAFF.

The chain uses TRBV6-5 and TRBJ2-1; D unresolved. Between the trimmed V and J ends, which lost 2 bases and 9 bases, there was a span of 8 bases. The CDR3 is 12 residues long. Germline assignment: CDR1 MNHEY and CDR2 SVGAGI. The CDR3 sequence: CASSYRKGEQFF. The DNA for the CDR3 is TGTGCCAGCAGTTACCGTAAGGGTGAGCAGTTCTTC.

The rearrangement joins TRBV2 to TRBJ2-3; TRBD1 or TRBD2 may be the D gene (6 bases each). The CDR3 contains 21 residues. CDR1 is SNHLY and CDR2 is FYNNEI in the germline V gene. V lost 0 bases, J lost 2 bases, and 27 bases lay in between. CDR3 DNA: TGTGCCAGCAGTGAAGCGCTTTTGGGGGGCGCGGGATCCCCACACACAGATACGCAGTATTTT. Amino acid sequence: CASSEALLGGAGSPHTDTQYF.

This chain uses TRBV7-2 with TRBJ2-5, with 10 positions matching TRBD1. J lost 5 bases, V lost 3 bases, and 3 bases had no gene match. Germline CDR1 SGHTA, CDR2 FQGNSA. The CDR3 runs to 14 residues. The CDR3 sequence: CASSFGQGVETQYF. CDR3 nucleotide sequence: TGTGCCAGCAGCTTTGGACAGGGGGTGGAGACCCAGTACTTC.

The chain couples TRBV10-1 to TRBJ2-5; D is unclear. Germline-derived CDR1 and CDR2 are WNHNN and SYGVQD (reference sequence). Trimming pared 5 bases from V and 0 bases from J, leaving 13 bases between. This CDR3 contains 15 residues. The CDR3 nucleotides are TGCGCCAGCAGTCAACGAGGACGGAACCAAGAGACCCAGTACTTC. It specifies CASSQRGRNQETQYF.

The rearrangement uses TRBV10-3 and TRBJ2-5, with TRBD1 matching over 9 bases. The CDR3 loop spans 16 amino acids. Trimming removed 3 bases from V and 2 bases from J; junction bases left unmatched: 7. Germline CDR1 and CDR2: ENHRY and SYGVKD. The CDR3 loop reads CAISDQDRGSQETQYF. Written as DNA, the CDR3 is TGTGCCATCAGTGACCAGGACAGGGGATCACAAGAGACCCAGTACTTC.

V is TRBV27 and J is TRBJ1-2, with a weak D call TRBD1 (5 bases). The CDR3 covers 16 residues. CDR1 MNHEY and CDR2 SMNVEV come from the germline V gene (reference sequence). Trimming shortened V by 9 bases and J by 1 base, and 21 bases separated the two germline ends. CDR3 coding DNA: TGTGCCAGTAAAGATATGGAGGGGCAAAGTAACTATGGCTACACCTTC. Amino acid sequence: CASKDMEGQSNYGYTF.

V is TRBV28 and J is TRBJ2-3; no clear D. The germline V and J ends were trimmed by 3 bases and 4 bases, with 8 bases remaining between them. The CDR3 runs 13 residues. The V gene's germline CDR1 is MDHEN and CDR2 SYDVKM. Written as DNA, the CDR3 is TGTGCCAGCAGTTTCTACGCGGCAGATACGCAGTATTTT. Encoded protein: CASSFYAADTQYF. The complete variable domain, with remaining parts taken from reference TRBV28 and TRBJ2-3, reads DVKVTQSSRYLVKRTGEKVFLECVQDMDHENMFWYRQDPGLGLRLIYFSYDVKMKEKGDIPEGYSVSREKKERFSLILESASTNQTSMYLCASSFYAADTQYFGPGTRLTVL.

The CDR3 sequence is CASSLWNSPLHF. In DNA, the CDR3 is TGTGCCAGCAGCTTGTGGAATTCACCCCTCCACTTT. The chain links TRBV5-4 to TRBJ1-6; no reliable D call. V lost 1 base and J 7 bases, leaving 3 bases between the germline ends. The CDR3 contains 12 residues. CDR1 is SGHNT and CDR2 is YYREEE in the germline V gene (reference sequence).

Here the CDR3 reads CASSLVQARYEQYF. CDR3 coding DNA: TGTGCCAGCAGCTTAGTACAGGCCCGCTACGAGCAGTACTTC. The rearrangement joins TRBV11-2 to TRBJ2-7; D may be TRBD1 (5 bases). The CDR3 is 14 residues long. The V and J ends lost 1 base and 3 bases respectively, with 10 bases between them. Germline V gene data show CDR1 as SGHAT and CDR2 as FQNNGV.

The chain has TRBV12-5 and TRBJ2-7; D not certain. From germline, CDR1 is LGHNT and CDR2 FRNRAP. V was clipped by 10 bases and J by 1 base, with 11 bases between them. This CDR3 has 12 amino acids. The DNA of the CDR3 is TGTGCTACCCGGGCGGAGTCCTACGAGCAGTACTTC. It yields the protein CATRAESYEQYF.